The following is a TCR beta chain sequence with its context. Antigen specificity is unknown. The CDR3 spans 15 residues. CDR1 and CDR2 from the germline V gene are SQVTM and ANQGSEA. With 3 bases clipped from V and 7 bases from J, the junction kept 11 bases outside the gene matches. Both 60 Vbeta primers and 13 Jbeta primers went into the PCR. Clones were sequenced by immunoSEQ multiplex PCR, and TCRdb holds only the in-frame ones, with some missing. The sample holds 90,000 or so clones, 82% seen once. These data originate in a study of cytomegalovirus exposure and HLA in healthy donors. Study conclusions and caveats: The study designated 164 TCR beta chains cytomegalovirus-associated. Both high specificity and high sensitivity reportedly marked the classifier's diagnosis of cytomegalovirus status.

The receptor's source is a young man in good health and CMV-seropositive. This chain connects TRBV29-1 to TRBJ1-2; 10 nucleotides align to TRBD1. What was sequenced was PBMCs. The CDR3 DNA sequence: TGCAGCGTTGACCCTCAAGGACAGGGGGTAGGTGGCTACACCTTC. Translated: CSVDPQGQGVGGYTF.